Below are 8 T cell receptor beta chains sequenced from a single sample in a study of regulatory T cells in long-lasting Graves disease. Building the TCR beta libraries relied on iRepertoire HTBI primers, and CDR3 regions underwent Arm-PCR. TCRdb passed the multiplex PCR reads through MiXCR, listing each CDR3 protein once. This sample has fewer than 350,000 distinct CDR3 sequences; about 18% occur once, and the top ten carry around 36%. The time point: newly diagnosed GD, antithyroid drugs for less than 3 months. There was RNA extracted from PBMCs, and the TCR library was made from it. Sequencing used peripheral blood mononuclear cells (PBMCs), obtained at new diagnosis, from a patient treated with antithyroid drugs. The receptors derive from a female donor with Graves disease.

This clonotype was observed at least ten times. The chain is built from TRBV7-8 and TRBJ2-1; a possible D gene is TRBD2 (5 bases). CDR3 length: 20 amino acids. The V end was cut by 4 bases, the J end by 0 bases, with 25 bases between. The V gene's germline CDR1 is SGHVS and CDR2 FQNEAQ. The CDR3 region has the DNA TGTGCCAGCAGCTCCCCTCGCCCAGCGGAACTAGGGAGCTCCTACAATGAGCAGTTCTTC. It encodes CASSSPRPAELGSSYNEQFF.

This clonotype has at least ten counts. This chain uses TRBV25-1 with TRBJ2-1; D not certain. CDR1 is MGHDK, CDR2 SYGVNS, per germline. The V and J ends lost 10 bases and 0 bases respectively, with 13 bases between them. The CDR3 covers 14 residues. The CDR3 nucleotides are TGTGCCACCTCCGAGGTTAGCTCCTACAATGAGCAGTTCTTC. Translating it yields CATSEVSSYNEQFF.

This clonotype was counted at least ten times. This CDR3 reads CASSLEDGAVYEQYF. In DNA, the CDR3 is TGTGCCAGCAGCTTAGAGGACGGAGCGGTCTACGAGCAGTACTTC. The chain combines TRBV11-2 with TRBJ2-7; the D gene is possibly TRBD2 (5 bases). There are 15 residues in the CDR3. Germline V gives CDR1 SGHAT, CDR2 FQNNGV. The V and J ends lost 0 bases and 3 bases respectively, with 12 bases between them. The full variable domain, in which reference TRBV11-2 and TRBJ2-7 provide the parts outside the CDR3, is EAGVAQSPRYKIIEKRQSVAFWCNPISGHATLYWYQQILGQGPKLLIQFQNNGVVDDSQLPKDRFSAERLKGVDSTLKIQPAKLEDSAVYLCASSLEDGAVYEQYFGPGTRLTVT.

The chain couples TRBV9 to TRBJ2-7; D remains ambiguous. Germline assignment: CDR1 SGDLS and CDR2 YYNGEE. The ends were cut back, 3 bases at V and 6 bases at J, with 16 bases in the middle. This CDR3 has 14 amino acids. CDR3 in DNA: TGTGCCAGCAGCGCAGCTACGAAAGGGTTCGAGCAGTACTTC. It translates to CASSAATKGFEQYF.

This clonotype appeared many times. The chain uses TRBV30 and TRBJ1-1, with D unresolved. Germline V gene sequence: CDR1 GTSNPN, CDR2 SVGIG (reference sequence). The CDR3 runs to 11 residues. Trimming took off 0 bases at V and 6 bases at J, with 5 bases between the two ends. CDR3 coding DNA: TGTGCCTGGAGTGTAATCGCTGAAGCTTTCTTT. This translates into CAWSVIAEAFF.

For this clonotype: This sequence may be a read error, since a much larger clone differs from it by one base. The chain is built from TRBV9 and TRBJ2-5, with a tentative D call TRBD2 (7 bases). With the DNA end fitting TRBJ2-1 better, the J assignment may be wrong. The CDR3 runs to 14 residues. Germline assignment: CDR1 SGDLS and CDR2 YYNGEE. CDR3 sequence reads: CASSVRRGGETQFF. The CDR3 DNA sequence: TGTGCCAGCAGCGTTAGGAGGGGGGGAGAGACCCAGTTCTTC.

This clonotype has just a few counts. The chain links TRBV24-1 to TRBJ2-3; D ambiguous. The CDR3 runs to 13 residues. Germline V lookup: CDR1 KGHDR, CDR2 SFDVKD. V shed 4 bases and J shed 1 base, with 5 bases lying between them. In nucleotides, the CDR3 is TGTGCCACCAGTGAGAGTGGCACAGATACGCAGTATTTT. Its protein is CATSESGTDTQYF.

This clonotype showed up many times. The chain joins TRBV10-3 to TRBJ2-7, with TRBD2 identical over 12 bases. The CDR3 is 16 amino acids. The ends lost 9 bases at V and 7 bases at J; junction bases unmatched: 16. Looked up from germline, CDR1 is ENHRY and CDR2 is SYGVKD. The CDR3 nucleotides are TGTGCCATTACCCGGAGTGCTAGCGGGAGGGCGGGGGAGCAGTACTTC. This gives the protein CAITRSASGRAGEQYF.